The 21 T cell receptor beta chains below all came from one sample that was sequenced in a study of blood T cell repertoires in COVID-19. Sequenced by immunoSEQ multiplex PCR; TCRdb stores in-frame clones only, minus some. The sample yields a few hundred thousand clones, about 89% seen once. What was sequenced was peripheral blood. The receptors originated from a woman in her fifties or sixties with acute or convalescent COVID-19.

This chain links TRBV13 with TRBJ2-3, with 11 bases fitting TRBD2. CDR3 length: 18 amino acids. Germline loops: CDR1 PRHDT, CDR2 FYEKMQ (reference sequence). V lost 4 bases, J lost 0 bases, and 9 bases stayed unmatched. The CDR3 reads CASSWEGTSGSSTDTQYF. CDR3 DNA sequence: TGTGCCAGCAGCTGGGAAGGGACTAGCGGATCTAGCACAGATACGCAGTATTTT.

A note on this clone: This same CDR3 is encoded by further DNA sequences in the sample. The V and J genes are TRBV5-6 and TRBJ1-2; D is undetermined. Per germline, CDR1 SGHDT and CDR2 YYEEEE. Trimming shortened V by 4 bases and J by 1 base, and 14 bases separated the two germline ends. The CDR3 is made up of 15 amino acids. CDR3 in amino acids: CASSLVQALNYGYTF. The CDR3 nucleotides are TGTGCCAGCAGCCTGGTTCAGGCTCTTAACTATGGCTACACCTTC.

The rearrangement links TRBV27 to TRBJ1-1; D remains unclear. Trimming took off 5 bases at V and 1 base at J, with 8 bases between the two ends. The CDR3 covers 13 residues. The germline V gene encodes CDR1 MNHEY and CDR2 SMNVEV (reference sequence). The CDR3 loop is CASSPTANTEAFF. The CDR3 coding sequence is TGTGCCAGCAGTCCTACAGCGAACACTGAAGCTTTCTTT.

The chain links TRBV18 to TRBJ1-5, with 12 bases lining up with TRBD1. This CDR3 is 15 amino acids long. Trimming cost V 3 bases and J 7 bases; bases outside gene matches: 4. Per germline, CDR1 KGHSH and CDR2 LQKENI. This CDR3 is CASSPGQGALQPQHF. The CDR3 region has the DNA TGTGCCAGCTCACCGGGACAGGGGGCCTTGCAGCCCCAGCATTTT.

CDR3 sequence: CASNWRDRGNTGELFF. The CDR3 nucleotides are TGTGCCAGCAACTGGCGGGACAGGGGGAACACCGGGGAGCTGTTTTTT. The V gene is TRBV5-5, the J gene TRBJ2-2; 10 bases are shared with TRBD1. The V segment lost 6 bases and the J segment 1 base; nucleotides outside the gene matches: 6. Germline V lookup: CDR1 SGHKS, CDR2 YYEKEE (reference sequence). CDR3 length: 16 residues.

The chain employs TRBV28 and TRBJ1-2; 8 bases agree with TRBD1. CDR1 and CDR2 (germline): MDHEN, SYDVKM. The CDR3 totals 14 residues. V dropped 6 bases and J dropped 4; count of bases not matched to a gene: 7. CDR3 nucleotides: TGTGCCAGCAGACCCCAGGGGGCAGGCTATGGCTACACCTTC. Translated: CASRPQGAGYGYTF.

The chain has TRBV7-9 and TRBJ2-1; TRBD2 agrees at 8 bases. CDR1 SEHNR and CDR2 FQNEAQ come from the germline V gene (reference sequence). The V gene end was trimmed by 5 bases and the J gene end by 1 base; junction bases not matched to a gene: 1. The CDR3 runs 14 residues. The CDR3 bases are TGTGCCAGCAGCCCTAGCGGGTCCTACAATGAGCAGTTCTTC. It encodes CASSPSGSYNEQFF.

The chain combines TRBV4-3 with TRBJ2-7; perhaps TRBD2 as D (5 bases). V was clipped by 0 bases and J by 3 bases, with 15 bases between them. In germline, CDR1 is LGHNA, CDR2 YSLEER. The CDR3 is made up of 16 amino acids. In DNA, the CDR3 is TGCGCCAGCAGCCAAGAAGCGGACTCTGGAGGCTACGAGCAGTACTTC. It codes for CASSQEADSGGYEQYF.

The genes are TRBV19 and TRBJ2-3; 14 nucleotides match TRBD2. V lost 6 bases to trimming and J lost 4 bases; unmatched junction nucleotides: 6. Germline-derived CDR1 and CDR2 are LNHDA and SQIVND (reference sequence). This CDR3 spans 16 amino acids. CDR3 sequence: CASSPGLAGASDTQYF. The DNA of the CDR3 is TGTGCCAGTAGCCCGGGACTAGCGGGGGCCTCAGATACGCAGTATTTT.

This clone was counted a single time. CDR3 in DNA: TGTGCCAGCAGTGATCGGGGACTAGTGATGGAGACCCAGTACTTC. Protein sequence: CASSDRGLVMETQYF. V usage is TRBV2 and J usage is TRBJ2-5; TRBD2 aligns across 8 bases. With V trimmed by 3 bases and J by 5 bases, 8 bases remained unmatched. This CDR3 region has 15 residues. The germline gives CDR1 SNHLY, CDR2 FYNNEI.

This sequence joins TRBV9 and TRBJ1-3, with D tentatively TRBD1 (6 bases). The CDR3 spans 13 residues. Trimming took off 5 bases at V and 4 bases at J, with 10 bases between the two ends. Germline-derived CDR1 and CDR2 are SGDLS and YYNGEE. In nucleotides, the CDR3 is TGTGCCAGCAGTCTTACAGGGGGAAACACCATATATTTT. It is translated as CASSLTGGNTIYF.

This clone was found once. This chain joins TRBV15 and TRBJ1-4; 10 bases agree with TRBD1. The CDR3 is 14 amino acids. Trimming cost V 5 bases and J 7 bases; bases outside gene matches: 4. Germline V CDR1 and CDR2: LNHNV, YYDKDF (reference sequence). CDR3 protein: CATSGTGVGEKLFF. The CDR3 DNA reads TGTGCCACCAGCGGGACAGGGGTTGGTGAAAAACTGTTTTTT.

The V gene is TRBV5-1, the J gene TRBJ2-7; 7 bases map to TRBD2. This CDR3 is built from 14 residues. After removal of 7 bases from V and 6 bases from J, the junction contained 13 bases not matched to a gene. Germline V CDR1 and CDR2: SGHRS, YFSETQ. This CDR3 is CASGEPTSPAEQYF. DNA of the CDR3: TGCGCCAGCGGGGAACCGACTAGCCCAGCCGAGCAGTACTTC.

The V gene is TRBV12-3 or TRBV12-4, the J gene TRBJ1-2; 7 nucleotides line up with TRBD1. The CDR3 contains 12 residues. V was clipped by 6 bases and J by 8 bases; unmatched bases: 6. The CDR3 protein is CASRRQGSGYTF. Here the CDR3 DNA reads TGTGCCAGCAGGCGACAGGGCTCAGGCTACACCTTC.

V usage is TRBV30 and J usage is TRBJ2-3; 11 bases fit TRBD2. CDR1 and CDR2 (germline): GTSNPN, SVGIG (reference sequence). The CDR3 runs to 16 residues. V was clipped by 2 bases and J by 2 bases; unmatched bases: 6. In DNA form, the CDR3 reads TGTGCCTGGAGTCTCGGGACTAGCGGATTCACAGATACGCAGTATTTT. This sequence encodes CAWSLGTSGFTDTQYF.

This clone was counted once. The V call is TRBV7-9, the J call TRBJ1-1, with D unclear. This CDR3 contains 15 residues. Germline loops: CDR1 SEHNR, CDR2 FQNEAQ (reference sequence). With 1 base removed from V and 0 bases from J, the gap between germline ends came to 9 bases. CDR3 amino acids: CASSLVLGLNTEAFF. In nucleotides, the CDR3 is TGTGCCAGCAGCTTAGTTCTGGGCCTGAACACTGAAGCTTTCTTT.

The chain employs TRBV11-3 and TRBJ2-2, with D maybe TRBD2 (7 bases). V was cut by 5 bases and J by 3 bases, with 13 bases left in between. Germline V gene sequence: CDR1 SGHNT, CDR2 YENEEA. The CDR3 consists of 15 residues. The CDR3 region has the DNA TGTGCCAGCAGCCCCGGGGGGCAGCACACCGGGGAGCTGTTTTTT. Amino acid sequence: CASSPGGQHTGELFF.

The chain employs TRBV28 and TRBJ2-5, with 7 bases lining up with TRBD1. J was trimmed by 2 bases and V by 6 bases; bases with no gene match: 12. This CDR3 has 16 residues. Germline CDR1 MDHEN, CDR2 SYDVKM. CDR3 sequence: CASRKPGQAAQETQYF. CDR3 bases: TGTGCCAGCAGAAAACCCGGACAGGCGGCTCAAGAGACCCAGTACTTC.

CDR3 sequence: CASSLGIGSGNQPQHF. CDR3 in DNA: TGTGCCAGCAGCTTAGGGATCGGGTCGGGCAATCAGCCCCAGCATTTT. The gene calls are TRBV7-8 and TRBJ1-5; unclear D gene. In germline, CDR1 is SGHVS, CDR2 FQNEAQ. The V gene lost 1 base and the J gene lost 2 bases, with 12 bases spanning the gap. CDR3 length: 16 residues.

This chain links TRBV5-4 with TRBJ1-3; tentative D call: TRBD1 (6 bases). This CDR3 contains 15 residues. The germline CDR1 and CDR2 sequences are SGHNT and YYREEE (reference sequence). Trimming shortened V by 0 bases and J by 4 bases, and 11 bases separated the two germline ends. The CDR3 nucleotides read TGTGCCAGCAGCTTGGAGGGGGTAGCCGGAAACACCATATATTTT. Its translation is CASSLEGVAGNTIYF. The complete variable domain, with remaining parts taken from reference TRBV5-4 and TRBJ1-3, reads ETGVTQSPTHLIKTRGQQVTLRCSSQSGHNTVSWYQQALGQGPQFIFQYYREEENGRGNFPPRFSGLQFPNYSSELNVNALELDDSALYLCASSLEGVAGNTIYFGEGSWLTVV.

CDR3 DNA: TGTGCCAGCAGCTTAGAAAGACAGGGGGGACCAAATCAGCCCCAGCATTTT. Protein sequence: CASSLERQGGPNQPQHF. This chain joins TRBV7-9 and TRBJ1-5, with 9 bases identical to TRBD1. Looked up from germline, CDR1 is SEHNR and CDR2 is FQNEAQ (reference sequence). The CDR3 length is 17 residues. V lost 1 base, J lost 4 bases, and 8 bases stayed unmatched.